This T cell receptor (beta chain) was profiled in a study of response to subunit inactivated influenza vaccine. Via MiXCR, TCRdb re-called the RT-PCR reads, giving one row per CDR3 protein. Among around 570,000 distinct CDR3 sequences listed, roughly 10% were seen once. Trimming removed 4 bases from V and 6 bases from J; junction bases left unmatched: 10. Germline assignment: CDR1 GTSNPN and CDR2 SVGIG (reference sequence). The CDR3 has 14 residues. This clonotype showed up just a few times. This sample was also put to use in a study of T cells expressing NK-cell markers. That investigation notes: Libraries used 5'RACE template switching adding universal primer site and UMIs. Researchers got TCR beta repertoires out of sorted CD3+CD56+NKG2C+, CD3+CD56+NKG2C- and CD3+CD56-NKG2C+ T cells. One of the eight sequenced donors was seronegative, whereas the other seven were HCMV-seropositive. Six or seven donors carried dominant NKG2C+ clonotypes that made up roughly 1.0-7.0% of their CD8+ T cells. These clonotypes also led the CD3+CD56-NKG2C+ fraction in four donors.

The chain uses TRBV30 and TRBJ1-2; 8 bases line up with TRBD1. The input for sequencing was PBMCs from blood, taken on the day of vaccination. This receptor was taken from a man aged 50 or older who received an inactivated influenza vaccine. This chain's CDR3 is CAWTLRDRIHGYTF. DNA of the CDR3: TGTGCCTGGACTCTCCGGGACAGGATTCATGGCTACACCTTC.